These 6 T cell receptor beta chains were all obtained from the same sample, sequenced in a study of T-cell reconstitution after alpha-beta-depleted transplantation in children (dated by TCRdb to 2016 to 2017). Taken with the paper, the label for treatment or condition translates to: allogeneic hematopoietic cell transplantation with graft depleted of TCRalphabeta T cells and CD19 B cells. Library preparation employed PCR. The instrument given in TCRdb is Illumina HiSeq 2500. Molecular barcoding was employed in the preparation of TCR libraries, with unique molecular identifiers being used to normalize TCRbeta repertoire quantification. TCRdb itself trimmed the public reads at Q25 with fastp, ran MiXCR and retained productive beta chains. Merged by CDR3 protein, the rows form single entries marked with the most common genes and DNA. The sample yields 300,000 to 400,000 distinct CDR3 sequences; roughly 15% were counted once. Approximately 44% of the sample is in the top ten clones.

Material: PBMCs, mostly from graft donor cells, obtained 360 days after TCRalphabeta/CD19-depleted stem cell transplant. The receptor source for this set is a male patient under 10 years old who had a stem cell transplant for acute lymphoblastic leukemia, so the T cells may come from the graft donor.

J is TRBJ1-1 and V is TRBV20-1; possibly TRBD1 for D (5 bases). Germline CDR1 is DFQATT and CDR2 is SNEGSKA (reference sequence). There are 12 residues in the CDR3. V lost 6 bases and J 7 bases, leaving 15 bases between the germline ends. The CDR3 coding sequence is TGCAGTGCCCCTCCGGGACCGCTTGAAGCTTTCTTT. It is translated as CSAPPGPLEAFF.

The chain combines TRBV24-1 with TRBJ2-3; 8 bases match TRBD2. The CDR3 loop spans 16 amino acids. The V gene's germline CDR1 is KGHDR and CDR2 SFDVKD. V lost 1 base, J lost 3 bases, and 5 bases stayed unmatched. CDR3 sequence (DNA): TGTGCCACCAGTGATTTTCCGGGAGGGCCGACAGATACGCAGTATTTT. Encoded protein: CATSDFPGGPTDTQYF.

The chain links TRBV4-2 to TRBJ2-7, with D possibly being TRBD1 (5 bases). This CDR3 is built from 15 residues. Germline V gives CDR1 LGHNA, CDR2 YNFKEQ. Trimming left V 5 bases short and J 2 bases short, with 16 bases between. This CDR3 is CASSGLAGAAYEQYF. The CDR3 nucleotides are TGTGCCAGCAGCGGGCTGGCTGGGGCAGCCTACGAGCAGTACTTC.

The rearrangement joins TRBV28 to TRBJ2-3, with D unresolved. V was clipped by 2 bases and J by 2 bases, with 23 bases between them. Germline V gives CDR1 MDHEN, CDR2 SYDVKM. CDR3 length: 19 amino acids. The CDR3 region is CASSLIPLLRGPFTDTQYF. DNA for the CDR3: TGTGCCAGCAGTTTAATCCCCCTTTTGCGCGGACCCTTCACAGATACGCAGTATTTT.

This clonotype showed up just once. The V and J genes are TRBV3-1 and TRBJ2-7; possibly TRBD1 or TRBD2 for D (6 bases each). The V gene lost 1 base and the J gene lost 2 bases, with 12 bases spanning the gap. CDR1 is LGHDT, CDR2 YNNKEL, per germline (reference sequence). This CDR3 is 15 amino acids long. In DNA, the CDR3 is TGTGCCAGCAGCCAAGGAGGGGGGATCCCCTACGAGCAGTACTTC. Translated: CASSQGGGIPYEQYF.

This clonotype was counted a few times. The rearrangement joins TRBV12-3 or TRBV12-4 to TRBJ2-3, with D possibly TRBD1 on 6 matching bases. The ends were cut back, 2 bases at V and 2 bases at J, with 14 bases in the middle. There are 16 residues in the CDR3. The CDR3, as DNA: TGTGCCAGCAGTTTAACAGGGTTGGTCCCCACAGATACGCAGTATTTT. Translated: CASSLTGLVPTDTQYF.